The 3 T cell receptor beta chains given below trace back to one sample, sequenced in a study of cytomegalovirus exposure and HLA in healthy donors. The PCR had 60 Vbeta and 13 Jbeta primers. TCRdb keeps only in-frame clones here, not all; method: immunoSEQ multiplex PCR. The table includes under 150,000 clones, around 80% detected once. The sequencing input was PBMCs. These receptors were collected from a man aged 25 to 40 in good health and CMV-seropositive.

The chain joins TRBV11-2 to TRBJ2-7; 9 nucleotides align to TRBD1. Trimming took 5 bases from V and 9 from J; bases not matched to a gene: 11. CDR1 is SGHAT and CDR2 is FQNNGV in the germline V gene. The CDR3 is made up of 14 amino acids. CDR3 in amino acids: CASSGGQGGLVQYF. The CDR3 DNA reads TGTGCCAGCAGCGGGGGACAGGGAGGCCTCGTGCAGTACTTC.

The rearrangement links TRBV27 to TRBJ2-3; 10 nucleotides agree with TRBD2. There are 16 residues in the CDR3. Losses at the gene ends were 1 base for V and 2 bases for J; bases not matched to a gene: 3. Germline CDR1 and CDR2: MNHEY and SMNVEV (reference sequence). Written as DNA, the CDR3 is TGTGCCAGCAGTTTATTTAGCGGGGGGAACACAGATACGCAGTATTTT. Translation gives CASSLFSGGNTDTQYF.

CDR3 protein: CASSEGPTGGYTDTQYF. The CDR3 DNA sequence: TGCGCCAGCAGTGAGGGCCCGACCGGGGGTTACACAGATACGCAGTATTTT. The chain carries TRBV10-2 and TRBJ2-3; D perhaps matches TRBD2 (6 bases). The CDR3 runs to 17 residues. The V end lost 2 bases, the J end lost 2 bases, and 17 bases lay between the germline ends. Germline V gives CDR1 WSHSY, CDR2 SAAADI.